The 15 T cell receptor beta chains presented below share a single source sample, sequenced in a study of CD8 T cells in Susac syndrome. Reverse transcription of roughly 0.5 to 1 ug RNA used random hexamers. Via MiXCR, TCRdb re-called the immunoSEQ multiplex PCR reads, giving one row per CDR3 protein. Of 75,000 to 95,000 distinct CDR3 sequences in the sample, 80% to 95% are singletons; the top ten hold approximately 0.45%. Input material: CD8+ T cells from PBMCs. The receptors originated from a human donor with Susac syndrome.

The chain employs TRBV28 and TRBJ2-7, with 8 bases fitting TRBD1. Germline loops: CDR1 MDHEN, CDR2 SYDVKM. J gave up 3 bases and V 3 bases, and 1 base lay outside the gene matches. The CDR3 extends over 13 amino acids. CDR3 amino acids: CASSFTGGYEQYF. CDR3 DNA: TGTGCCAGCAGTTTTACAGGGGGCTACGAGCAGTACTTC.

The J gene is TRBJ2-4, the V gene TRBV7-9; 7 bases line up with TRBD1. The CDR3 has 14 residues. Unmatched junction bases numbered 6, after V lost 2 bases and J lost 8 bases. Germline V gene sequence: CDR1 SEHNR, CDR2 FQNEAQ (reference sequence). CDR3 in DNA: TGTGCCAGCAGCTTATCAGGGGGTAGGGACATTCAGTACTTC. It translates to CASSLSGGRDIQYF.

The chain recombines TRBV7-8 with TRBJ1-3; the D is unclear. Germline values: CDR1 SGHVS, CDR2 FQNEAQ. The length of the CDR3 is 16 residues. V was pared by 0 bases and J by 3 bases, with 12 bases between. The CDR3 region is CASSLATLGFGNTIYF. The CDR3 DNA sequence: TGTGCCAGCAGCTTAGCTACTCTGGGCTTTGGAAACACCATATATTTT.

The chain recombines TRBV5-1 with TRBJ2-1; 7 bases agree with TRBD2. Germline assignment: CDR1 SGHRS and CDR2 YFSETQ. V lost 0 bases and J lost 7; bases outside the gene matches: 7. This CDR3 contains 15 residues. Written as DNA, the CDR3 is TGCGCCAGCAGCTTGGGACTAGCAATCGAGAATGAGCAGTTCTTC. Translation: CASSLGLAIENEQFF.

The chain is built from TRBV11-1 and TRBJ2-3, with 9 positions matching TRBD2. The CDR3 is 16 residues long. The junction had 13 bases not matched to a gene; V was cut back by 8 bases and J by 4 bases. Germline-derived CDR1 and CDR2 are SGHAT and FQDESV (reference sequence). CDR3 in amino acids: CASAFRGGGASDTQYF. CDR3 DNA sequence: TGTGCCAGCGCGTTTCGAGGCGGGGGGGCATCAGATACGCAGTATTTT.

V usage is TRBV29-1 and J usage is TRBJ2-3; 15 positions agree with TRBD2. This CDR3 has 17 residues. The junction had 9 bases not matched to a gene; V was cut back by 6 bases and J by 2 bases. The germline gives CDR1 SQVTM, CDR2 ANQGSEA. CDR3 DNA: TGCAGCGTGGCAGGGACTAGCGGGAGGCAACACACAGATACGCAGTATTTT. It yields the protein CSVAGTSGRQHTDTQYF.

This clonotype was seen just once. CDR3 coding DNA: TGTGCCAGCAGTTTTACGGGGATAAACTACGAGCAGTACTTC. Its translation: CASSFTGINYEQYF. The V and J genes are TRBV27 and TRBJ2-7; weak D call: TRBD2 (5 bases). This CDR3 contains 14 residues. Deletions cut 3 bases from V and 3 bases from J, with 12 bases between. In germline, CDR1 is MNHEY, CDR2 SMNVEV (reference sequence).

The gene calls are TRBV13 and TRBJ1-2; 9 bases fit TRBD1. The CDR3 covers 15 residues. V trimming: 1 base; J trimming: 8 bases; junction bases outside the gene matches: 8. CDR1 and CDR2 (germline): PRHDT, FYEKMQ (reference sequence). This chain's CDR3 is CASSLEGQGSKGYTF. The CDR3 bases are TGTGCCAGCAGCTTAGAGGGACAGGGTTCGAAGGGCTACACCTTC.

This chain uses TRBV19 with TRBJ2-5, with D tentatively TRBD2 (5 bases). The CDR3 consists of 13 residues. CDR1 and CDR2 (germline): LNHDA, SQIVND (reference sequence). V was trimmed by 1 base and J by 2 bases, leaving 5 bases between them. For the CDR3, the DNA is TGTGCCAGTAGTATAGGGAGGCAAGAGACCCAGTACTTC. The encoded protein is CASSIGRQETQYF.

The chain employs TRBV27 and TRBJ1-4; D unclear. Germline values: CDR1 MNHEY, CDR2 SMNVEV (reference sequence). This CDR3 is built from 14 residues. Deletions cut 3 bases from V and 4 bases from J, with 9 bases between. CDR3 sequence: CASSFDGSNEKLFF. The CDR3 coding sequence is TGTGCCAGCAGTTTCGACGGGAGTAATGAAAAACTGTTTTTT.

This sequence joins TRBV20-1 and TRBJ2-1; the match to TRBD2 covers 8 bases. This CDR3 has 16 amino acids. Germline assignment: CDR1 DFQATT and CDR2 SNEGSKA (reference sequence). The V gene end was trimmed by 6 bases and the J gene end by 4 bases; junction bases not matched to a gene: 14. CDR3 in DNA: TGCAGTGCCACGGGTTATAGCGGGGCGCCTTACAATGAGCAGTTCTTC. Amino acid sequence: CSATGYSGAPYNEQFF.

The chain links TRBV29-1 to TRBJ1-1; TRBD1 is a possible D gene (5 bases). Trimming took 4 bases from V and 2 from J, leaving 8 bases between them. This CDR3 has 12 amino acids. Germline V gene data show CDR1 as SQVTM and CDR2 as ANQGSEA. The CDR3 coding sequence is TGCAGCGTTGGACAGCAAAACACTGAAGCTTTCTTT. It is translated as CSVGQQNTEAFF.

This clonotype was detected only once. CDR3 DNA sequence: TGTGCCAGCAGCGATGGGGTAACTGAAGCTTTCTTT. Amino acid sequence: CASSDGVTEAFF. J is TRBJ1-1 and V is TRBV7-8; D remains unclear. This CDR3 spans 12 amino acids. Germline CDR1 is SGHVS and CDR2 is FQNEAQ. V gave up 5 bases and J gave up 5 bases, with 9 bases separating them.

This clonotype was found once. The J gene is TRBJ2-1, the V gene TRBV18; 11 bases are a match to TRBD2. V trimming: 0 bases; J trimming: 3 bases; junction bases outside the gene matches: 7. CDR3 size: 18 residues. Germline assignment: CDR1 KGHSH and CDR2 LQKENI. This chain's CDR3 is CASSPPGLAGRVYNEQFF. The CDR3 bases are TGTGCCAGCTCACCACCCGGACTAGCGGGCCGGGTCTACAATGAGCAGTTCTTC.

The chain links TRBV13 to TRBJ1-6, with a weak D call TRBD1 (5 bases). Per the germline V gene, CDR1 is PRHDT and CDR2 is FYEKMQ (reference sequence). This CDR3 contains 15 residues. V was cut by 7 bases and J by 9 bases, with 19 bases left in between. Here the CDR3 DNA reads TGTGCCAGCAACTACCTTCGGGACTTAACTTCACCCCTCCACTTT. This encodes CASNYLRDLTSPLHF.